This T cell receptor beta chain derives from a study of T cell repertoires in cytomegalovirus infection. About the research overall: It was the public TCR beta signatures that indicated both CMV infection and matching HLA type.

The length of the CDR3 is 15 residues. The germline CDR1 and CDR2 sequences are SQVTM and ANQGSEA. With 6 bases removed from V and 4 bases from J, the gap between germline ends came to 21 bases. Using its own MiXCR run on the reads, TCRdb lists one record per CDR3 protein. The table includes around 450,000 distinct CDR3 sequences, under 40% detected once. The V gene is TRBV29-1, the J gene TRBJ1-1, with a possible D match to TRBD1 (6 bases). Sequencing was done on a sample of PBMCs. The TCR comes from a human donor in good health (CMV status not recorded). Some clones in this sample may be carry-over from other donors' samples. The CDR3 sequence: CSVHIGGGGGTEAFF. CDR3 in DNA: TGCAGCGTCCACATTGGGGGAGGGGGAGGCACTGAAGCTTTCTTT.